This TCR beta chain was sequenced during a study of neoadjuvant anti-PD-1 for oral cavity cancer. Sequencing was performed with immunoSEQ multiplex PCR; in TCRdb, only in-frame clones are kept and a portion is missing. This repertoire shows 8,000 to 10,000 clones, 61% found once; its top ten account for 4.4%. This clone was seen once. Time point in this sample: after neoadjuvant nivolumab, at surgical resection. Germline lookup yields CDR1 SGHDT and CDR2 YYEEEE. The CDR3 covers 16 residues. V dropped 4 bases and J dropped 3; count of bases not matched to a gene: 9. Source: PBMCs, taken after nivolumab (anti-PD-1) treatment. The TCR comes from a person aged 40 to 85 with oral cavity squamous cell carcinoma. This chain links TRBV5-6 with TRBJ2-3; TRBD1 matches at 9 bases. The CDR3 DNA reads TGTGCCAGCAGCCTCGACAGGGGGATTGGAACAGATACGCAGTATTTT. Translation: CASSLDRGIGTDTQYF.